Below, 9 T cell receptor beta chains from the same sample are listed, as sequenced in a study of cytomegalovirus exposure and HLA in healthy donors. A multiplex PCR was run with 60 Vbeta primers and 13 Jbeta primers. Sequencing used immunoSEQ multiplex PCR; TCRdb keeps in-frame clones, though not all of them. The sample's table shows some 70,000 clones. The source material was PBMCs. These receptors were collected from a man aged 35 to 55 in good health and CMV-seronegative.

CDR3 nucleotide sequence: TGTGCCACCAGCAGAGGGGCTGCGGGGGGGCAGGGAGAGACCCAGTACTTC. Residues: CATSRGAAGGQGETQYF. The rearrangement uses TRBV15 and TRBJ2-5; TRBD2 aligns across 9 bases. Germline CDR1 is LNHNV and CDR2 is YYDKDF (reference sequence). The V gene end was trimmed by 1 base and the J gene end by 4 bases; junction bases not matched to a gene: 10. The CDR3 spans 17 residues.

The chain recombines TRBV30 with TRBJ2-7; D possibly corresponds to TRBD1 (6 bases). This CDR3 region has 14 residues. V was trimmed by 7 bases and J by 2 bases, leaving 18 bases between them. Germline V lookup: CDR1 GTSNPN, CDR2 SVGIG (reference sequence). Here the CDR3 DNA reads TGTGCCTATACGCAGGGGATGGGGGCCTACGAGCAGTACTTC. Translating gives CAYTQGMGAYEQYF. The full variable domain, with the rest looked up from reference TRBV30 and TRBJ2-7, is SQTIHQWPATLVQPVGSPLSLECTVEGTSNPNLYWYRQAAGRGLQLLFYSVGIGQISSEVPQNLSASRPQDRQFILSSKKLLLSDSGFYLCAYTQGMGAYEQYFGPGTRLTVT.

The rearrangement uses TRBV19 and TRBJ1-1; perhaps TRBD1 as D (6 bases). The CDR3 runs to 15 residues. Germline CDR1 and CDR2: LNHDA and SQIVND (reference sequence). Deletions cut 7 bases from V and 4 bases from J, with 19 bases between. The CDR3 DNA is TGTGCCAGTACCCCACAACAGGGTGCGGGCACTGAAGCTTTCTTT. It encodes CASTPQQGAGTEAFF.

The chain links TRBV7-8 to TRBJ1-6; 7 nucleotides align to TRBD1. This CDR3 has 15 residues. Germline CDR1 SGHVS, CDR2 FQNEAQ. With V trimmed by 1 base and J by 9 bases, 6 bases remained unmatched. This chain's CDR3 is CASSLEGQPGSPLHF. CDR3 nucleotides: TGTGCCAGCAGCTTAGAGGGACAGCCTGGTTCACCCCTCCACTTT.

The chain uses TRBV30 and TRBJ1-3, with 12 bases that match TRBD1. The V gene end was trimmed by 2 bases and the J gene end by 8 bases; junction bases not matched to a gene: 4. This CDR3 comprises 14 residues. CDR1 and CDR2 from the germline V gene are GTSNPN and SVGIG (reference sequence). DNA of the CDR3: TGTGCCTGGAGTACGGGACAGGGGGCTTACACCATATATTTT. Amino acids: CAWSTGQGAYTIYF.

V and J are TRBV4-1 and TRBJ2-7; no firm D call. This CDR3 comprises 15 residues. V shed 0 bases and J shed 3 bases, with 12 bases lying between them. The germline V gene has CDR1 MGHRA and CDR2 YSYEKL. The CDR3 region is CASSQEDRVNYEQYF. CDR3 in DNA: TGCGCCAGCAGCCAAGAGGATCGGGTAAACTACGAGCAGTACTTC.

This rearrangement joins TRBV7-3 to TRBJ2-2, with D uncertain. This CDR3 region has 15 residues. Trimming took off 5 bases at V and 4 bases at J, with 14 bases between the two ends. CDR1 is SGHTA and CDR2 is FQGTGA in the germline V gene. The CDR3 protein is CASSVEPRGTGELFF. CDR3 bases: TGTGCCAGCAGCGTCGAACCCCGCGGCACCGGGGAGCTGTTTTTT.

This sequence joins TRBV5-6 and TRBJ1-4; 7 positions match TRBD1. With 2 bases clipped from V and 3 bases from J, the junction kept 7 bases outside the gene matches. CDR1 and CDR2 (germline): SGHDT, YYEEEE. The CDR3 contains 16 residues. The CDR3 region has the DNA TGTGCCAGCAGCTTCGACAGGGTGGAATCTAATGAAAAACTGTTTTTT. Protein product: CASSFDRVESNEKLFF.

The gene calls are TRBV5-1 and TRBJ1-2; the D is unclear. The CDR3 extends over 14 amino acids. The germline gives CDR1 SGHRS, CDR2 YFSETQ. Trimming left V 2 bases short and J 5 bases short, with 13 bases between. CDR3 loop: CASSLDSGGYGYTF. The CDR3 DNA reads TGCGCCAGCAGCTTAGACTCAGGAGGTTATGGCTACACCTTC.